Listed below are T cell receptor beta chains from one sample, sequenced in a study of blood T cell repertoires in COVID-19. Assay used: immunoSEQ multiplex PCR; TCRdb lists only in-frame clones, some missing. The sample has under 250,000 clones; more than 80% are singletons. Specimen: peripheral blood. The receptor source for this set is a man aged 25-45 years with COVID-19, enrolled during active disease. Each CDR3 is given without its conserved first and last residue.

j_call | v_call | cdr3_aa
TRBJ2-3 | TRBV25-1 | ASSDRLAAGTDTQY
TRBJ2-1 | TRBV19 | ASSTGEWSYNEQF
TRBJ2-2 | TRBV27 | ASRTQGRTGELF
TRBJ1-3 | TRBV7-2 | ASSPAWPGGNTIY
TRBJ1-2 | TRBV25-1 | ASSDRRGPVSGYT
TRBJ2-2 | TRBV19 | ASSIDLYGGAGDTGELF
TRBJ2-2 | TRBV7-9 | ASSLIEAYTGELF
TRBJ2-7 | TRBV9 | ASSPSGTSWEQY
TRBJ1-4 | TRBV5-1 | ASSDTGQGGHNEKLF
TRBJ1-2 | TRBV9 | ASSVGGGAFYGYT
TRBJ1-5 | TRBV5-1 | ASSLELNQPQH
TRBJ2-7 | TRBV28 | ASPGTGGRGASYEQY
TRBJ1-1 | TRBV7-3 | ASSVTGAETEAF
TRBJ2-7 | TRBV7-9 | ASSYGTSSYEQY
TRBJ1-2 | TRBV5-1 | ASSLGTGGYGYT
TRBJ1-1 | TRBV4-2 | ASSQVFYGTGDTEAF
TRBJ2-3 | TRBV7-3 | ASSATSGRTDTQY
TRBJ2-1 | TRBV2 | ASSGSSALVGSQF
TRBJ1-1 | TRBV6-5 | ASSYTPSHGGTEAF
TRBJ2-1 | TRBV21-1 | ASSKALLGGSYNEQF
TRBJ1-1 | TRBV11-1 | ASSLGREGTEAF
TRBJ2-7 | TRBV5-1 | ASSFYRRSAPYEQY
TRBJ1-1 | TRBV2 | ASSDMGRTEAF